The sequence of this T cell receptor (beta chain) was determined in a study of cytomegalovirus exposure and HLA in healthy donors. Study-wide findings and caveats: Previously analyzed data showed that most TCR beta V segments were productive at a frequency of about 90% or about 30%.

This CDR3 region has 17 residues. CDR1 and CDR2 (germline): SGHRS, YFSETQ. The V and J ends lost 4 bases and 4 bases, in that order; junction bases with no gene match: 14. Details on this clone: Its antigen is not known.

Amplification used 60 Vbeta primers and 13 Jbeta primers. Measured with immunoSEQ multiplex PCR; TCRdb has only the in-frame clones, and not every one. The repertoire includes over 90,000 clones, almost 80% of them detected once, and roughly 3.9% sits in the top ten. Input material: PBMCs. The sequence derives from a middle-aged man in good health and CMV-seropositive. The J gene is TRBJ2-7, the V gene TRBV5-1, with 10 bases fitting TRBD2. The CDR3 here is CASSLYGAGLASYEQYF. The CDR3 coding sequence is TGCGCCAGCAGCCTGTATGGCGCGGGACTAGCGTCTTACGAGCAGTACTTC. The variable domain in full, completed from reference TRBV5-1 and TRBJ2-7, reads KAGVTQTPRYLIKTRGQQVTLSCSPISGHRSVSWYQQTPGQGLQFLFEYFSETQRNKGNFPGRFSGRQFSNSRSEMNVSTLELGDSALYLCASSLYGAGLASYEQYFGPGTRLTVT.